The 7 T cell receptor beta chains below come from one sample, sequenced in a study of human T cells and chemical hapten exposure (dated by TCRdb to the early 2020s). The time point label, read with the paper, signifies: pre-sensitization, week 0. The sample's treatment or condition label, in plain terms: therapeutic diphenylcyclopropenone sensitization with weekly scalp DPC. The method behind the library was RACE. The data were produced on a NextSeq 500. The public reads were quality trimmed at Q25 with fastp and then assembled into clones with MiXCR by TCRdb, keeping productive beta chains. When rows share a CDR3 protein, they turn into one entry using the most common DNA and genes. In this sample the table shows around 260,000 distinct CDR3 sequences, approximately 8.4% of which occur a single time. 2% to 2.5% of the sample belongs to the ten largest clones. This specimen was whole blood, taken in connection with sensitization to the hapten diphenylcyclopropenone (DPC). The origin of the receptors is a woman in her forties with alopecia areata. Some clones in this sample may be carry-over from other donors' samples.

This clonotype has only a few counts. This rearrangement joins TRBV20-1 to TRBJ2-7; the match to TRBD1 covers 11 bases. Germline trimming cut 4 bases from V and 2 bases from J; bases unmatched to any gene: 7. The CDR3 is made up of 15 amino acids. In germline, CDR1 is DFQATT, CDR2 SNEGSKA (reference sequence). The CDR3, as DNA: TGCAGTGCTAAGGGGACAGGGGGTTTTGCCTACGAGCAGTACTTC. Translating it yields CSAKGTGGFAYEQYF.

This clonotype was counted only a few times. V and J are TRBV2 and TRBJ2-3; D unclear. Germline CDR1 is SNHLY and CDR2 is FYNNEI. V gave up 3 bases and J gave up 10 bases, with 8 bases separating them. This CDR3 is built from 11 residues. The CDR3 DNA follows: TGTGCCAGCAGTGATGGCCTTCCGCAGTATTTT. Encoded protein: CASSDGLPQYF.

In DNA form, the CDR3 reads TGTGCCAGCAGTCCCCTCCAGGGTTACACCGGGGAGCTGTTTTTT. Residues: CASSPLQGYTGELFF. This chain connects TRBV12-3 or TRBV12-4 to TRBJ2-2, with TRBD1 as a possible D gene (5 bases). This CDR3 contains 15 residues. Trimming left V 5 bases short and J 3 bases short, with 13 bases between.

The CDR3 reads CAISVTTQASYEQYF. The CDR3 bases are TGTGCCATCAGTGTCACGACCCAAGCTTCCTACGAGCAGTACTTC. The chain links TRBV10-3 to TRBJ2-7; D unclear. V lost 4 bases, J lost 1 base, and 14 bases lay in between. Germline CDR1 is ENHRY and CDR2 is SYGVKD. The CDR3 contains 15 residues.

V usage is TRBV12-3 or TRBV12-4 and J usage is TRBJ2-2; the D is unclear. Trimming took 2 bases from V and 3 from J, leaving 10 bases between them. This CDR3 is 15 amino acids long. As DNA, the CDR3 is TGTGCCAGCAGTTTAACCGGGCCCCACACCGGGGAGCTGTTTTTT. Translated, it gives CASSLTGPHTGELFF.

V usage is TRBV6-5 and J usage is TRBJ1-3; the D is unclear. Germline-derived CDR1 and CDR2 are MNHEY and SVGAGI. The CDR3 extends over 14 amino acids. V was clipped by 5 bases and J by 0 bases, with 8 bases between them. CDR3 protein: CASSQTFSGNTIYF. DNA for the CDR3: TGTGCCAGCAGTCAAACCTTCTCTGGAAACACCATATATTTT.

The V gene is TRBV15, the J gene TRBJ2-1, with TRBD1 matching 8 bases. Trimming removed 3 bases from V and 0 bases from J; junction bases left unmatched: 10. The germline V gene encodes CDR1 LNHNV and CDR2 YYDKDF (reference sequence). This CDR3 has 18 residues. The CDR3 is CATSRQVRTGSSYNEQFF. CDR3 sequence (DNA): TGTGCCACCAGCAGGCAAGTTCGGACAGGGAGCTCCTACAATGAGCAGTTCTTC.